This TCR beta chain comes out of a study of cytomegalovirus exposure and HLA in healthy donors. For the study at large: A preliminary data release comprised approximately 85 million unique TCRs obtained from HLA-typed donors.

Comment on this clone: Antigen: not known.

Germline CDR1 is SGHRS and CDR2 is YFSETQ. V was clipped by 4 bases and J by 4 bases, with 12 bases between them. The CDR3 is 14 amino acids. The PCR was carried out with 60 Vbeta primers and 13 Jbeta primers. Using immunoSEQ multiplex PCR, the repertoire was profiled, and TCRdb retains in-frame clones only, with some absent. The data hold some 110,000 clones, with over 9.5% observed a single time. General observations from the study: It was in a later analysis that TCR association rates were seen to vary by HLA locus, highest for DRB1 and lowest for HLA-C.

This receptor was taken from a man aged 35-49 years in good health and CMV-seropositive. The chain uses TRBV5-1 and TRBJ1-3, with D tentatively TRBD1 (5 bases). The material sequenced was PBMCs. The chain's CDR3 is CASSAGTEGNTIYF. CDR3 coding DNA: TGCGCCAGCAGCGCGGGGACGGAGGGAAACACCATATATTTT. Looking up the rest from reference TRBV5-1 and TRBJ1-3 gives the full variable domain: KAGVTQTPRYLIKTRGQQVTLSCSPISGHRSVSWYQQTPGQGLQFLFEYFSETQRNKGNFPGRFSGRQFSNSRSEMNVSTLELGDSALYLCASSAGTEGNTIYFGEGSWLTVV.